This T cell receptor beta chain comes out of a study of tumor and adjacent non-tumor tissue in lung cancer. Study information: The cohort had about twelve adenocarcinoma, 2 squamous cell and 1 small cell patients.

The study's findings and limits: In normal lung, the top 100 clones were significantly more dominant than in tumor. Shorter survival was associated with higher TCR diversity in tumors.

Three rounds of nested PCR, following a modified ARM-PCR protocol, produced the TCRbeta library. TCRdb independently ran MiXCR on the multiplex PCR reads; one entry per CDR3 protein. The sample records 76,000 or so distinct CDR3 sequences, approximately 68% being singletons. In the case of this clonotype: Its antigen is not known. Germline and junction disagree at one end, which may indicate a read error.

No cell sorting was done before RNA was extracted from the tissue. The CDR3 is 17 residues long. The sequenced sample was lung tumor tissue. This sequence was found in a woman aged 70-85 years with non-small cell lung cancer. The chain links TRBV12-3 or TRBV12-4 to TRBJ2-1; D is possibly TRBD2 (5 bases). The CDR3 DNA sequence: TGTGCCGGCACCACAGAGGACTCGCTATACTCCTACAATGATCAGTTCTTC. This gives the protein CAGTTEDSLYSYNDQFF.